This T cell receptor beta chain was identified during a study of shared clonotypes between healthy human individuals (dated by TCRdb to the early 2020s). In the study overall: The cohort included three men and a couple of women between 18 and 49 years of age. For each donor, CD4 naive and CD4 memory were each given three plates, CD8 naive was given two plates, and CD8 memory was given one plate. To estimate repertoire size and how much clonotypes are shared between individuals, the study performed deep sequencing of blood TCR repertoires from about 5 healthy adults. To increase sequencing depth and limit assay-specific biases, different laboratories used diverse techniques to prepare libraries and sequence TCR repertoires. Per donor, leukapheresis produced somewhere between about 0.85 and 10 billion PBMCs. Findings and caveats that apply to the study as a whole: Clonotypes shared by all four sorted-subset donors showed higher generation probabilities than non-shared clonotypes. Because the study included a small number of donors, the genetic and exposure-history diversity represented was limited. Sampling was limited to blood, and TCR repertoires in tissue likely differ from TCR repertoires in blood. Rarefaction of sorted-subset datasets indicated incomplete sequencing despite the large sequencing depth. Pairwise subsampling indicated that sequencing depth was expected to affect the degree of clonotype sharing among donors. Sharing across a handful of donors was observed for 5% to 6.5% of naive CD4, over 3% of naive CD8, roughly 2.3% of memory CD4, and around 0.4% of memory CD8 clonotypes. Naive subsets generally had larger estimated clonotype richness than memory subsets did.

As concerns this clone: Its binding antigen is unknown. No clone much larger than this one lies a single base away; base qualities are absent.

TCR CDR3 regions were amplified from genomic DNA by multiplex PCR using the deep immunoSEQ assay. Extracted genomic DNA from each cell subset was distributed evenly across all wells of several immunoSEQ 96-well plates, and each plate was treated as a replicate. For sorted subsets, around 200 ng genomic DNA, equal to 30,000 to 35,000 T cell genomes, was loaded into each replicate PCR. Purified libraries were measured with a Qubit 3.0 fluorometer, size-checked on a Bioanalyzer 2100, and measured again with the KAPA Library Quantification kit. Every immunoSEQ 96-well plate was sequenced on a dedicated single-read 150-cycle Illumina NextSeq 550 flow cell. Processing in the source paper ran as follows. Because only junctional sequences without quality scores were contained in the immunoSEQ output, filtering matching that applied to full-length reads could not be performed. To assign V/J genes and CDR3, sequences were annotated using PyIR, a Python wrapper for IgBLAST v1.9, with IMGT germline references. Reads were removed for weak V/J assignments (E-value above 1e-6), missing CDR3, stop codons, out-of-frame junctions, or ambiguous translated residues. V3J clonotypes were defined by identical inferred V gene, J gene, and CDR3 amino acid sequence. Percentage overlap between repertoires was calculated by dividing the number of shared unique clonotypes by the size of the smaller repertoire. Repertoire richness was assessed with RTK rarefaction, the Chao1 estimator, and Recon v2.1 estimates of unobserved clonotypes. For all TCRbeta clonotypes obtained by the gDNA method from a few donors, generation probabilities were computed with OLGA. The table was pulled from immuneACCESS by TCRdb, which kept in-frame rearrangements only. Such tables lose some clones; where checked, under half of the loss comes from unresolved V genes, and the rest has no known cause. V, J and clone size reflect that table, while D and trimming were determined from the DNA. Here the sample has some 900,000 clones; over 75% occur a single time. About 1.5% of the sample lies in the top ten.

Inclusive of the bounding cysteine and phenylalanine, the CDR3 is 15 residues long. CDR3 DNA is the only sequence kept; it has 45 bases, read in frame from the first base. The germline V gene specifies ENHRY as CDR1 and SYGVKD as CDR2. V loses 0 bases of germline sequence and J loses 4 bases, and the interval between the two ends is 12 bases. The donors were healthy, HIV-negative adults with no recently reported acute infections or vaccinations. Every donor was a Caucasian adult residing in Nashville, Tennessee, USA. Magnetic negative selection was used to enrich CD4+ T cells, after which naive cells were positively selected on CD45RA and the negative fraction became the memory subset. After blood collection by leukapheresis, PBMCs were isolated using Ficoll-Histopaque density gradient centrifugation and then cryopreserved in the vapor phase of liquid nitrogen. Analytical flow cytometry was used to check the purity and quantity of every magnetically sorted T cell population. From each sorted fraction, genomic DNA was isolated and quantified by UV absorbance on a Nanodrop 2000c.

The sequence is built from TRBV10-3 and TRBJ1-2; the D segment could be TRBD1, given 5 matching bases. The sequenced sample consisted of memory CD4+ T cells sorted from blood. The meaning of the sample's cell subset or site label: CD45RA-negative fraction. This TCR came from a man between 18 and 35 years old in good health. Here the CDR3 is given as CAISESGEGSYGYTF. The sequence in DNA is TGTGCCATCAGTGAGTCGGGGGAGGGGAGCTATGGCTACACCTTC.